The 18 T cell receptor beta chains below all came from one sample that was sequenced in a study of T cell responses to AZD1222 COVID-19 vaccine (dated by TCRdb to about 2021). The sample's time point, from its label and the paper: baseline before first vaccination. Libraries were prepared through the immunoSEQ multiplex PCR assay. Imported from immuneACCESS, the table was reduced by TCRdb to in-frame sequences with V and J called. These copies leave out some clones; in studies compared against another copy, an unresolved V gene accounts for under half, and the cause of the remainder is not known. The sample yields about 110,000 clones; 70% to 90% were counted once. Of the sample, approximately 5.9% falls within the top ten clones. Sequencing was performed on peripheral blood, taken on day 0 of AZD1222 vaccination. The receptors shown here come from an adult in good health.

This sequence joins TRBV29-1 and TRBJ1-2; D may be TRBD1 (5 bases). The CDR3 runs to 13 residues. Per the germline V gene, CDR1 is SQVTM and CDR2 is ANQGSEA. The V end lost 5 bases, the J end lost 5 bases, and 15 bases lay between the germline ends. CDR3 sequence (DNA): TGCAGCGTTCCCCTACAGGAGCATTATGGCTACACCTTC. It encodes CSVPLQEHYGYTF.

The chain is built from TRBV7-2 and TRBJ2-3; D is perhaps TRBD2 (5 bases). Germline loops: CDR1 SGHTA, CDR2 FQGNSA. The CDR3 is made up of 15 amino acids. The ends were cut back, 5 bases at V and 0 bases at J, with 12 bases in the middle. The CDR3 bases are TGTGCCAGCAGCCCACAGTCGGGGAGCACAGATACGCAGTATTTT. It specifies CASSPQSGSTDTQYF. Filled out from reference TRBV7-2 and TRBJ2-3, the complete variable domain reads GAGVSQSPSNKVTEKGKDVELRCDPISGHTALYWYRQSLGQGLEFLIYFQGNSAPDKSGLPSDRFSAERTGGSVSTLTIQRTQQEDSAVYLCASSPQSGSTDTQYFGPGTRLTVL.

This chain links TRBV28 with TRBJ1-5; D not certain. The CDR3 is 15 residues long. Deletions cut 5 bases from V and 6 bases from J, with 17 bases between. In germline, CDR1 is MDHEN, CDR2 SYDVKM. The DNA of the CDR3 is TGTGCCAGCAGTACCCTCGGCGTAAAGATTCAGCCCCAGCATTTT. This translates into CASSTLGVKIQPQHF.

The chain couples TRBV13 to TRBJ2-1; D may match TRBD1 or TRBD2 (5 bases each). The germline CDR1 and CDR2 sequences are PRHDT and FYEKMQ (reference sequence). With 3 bases removed from V and 7 bases from J, the gap between germline ends came to 7 bases. The CDR3 runs to 12 residues. CDR3 DNA sequence: TGTGCCAGCAGCTTCGAGGGGAATGAGCAGTTCTTC. The encoded protein is CASSFEGNEQFF.

As to this clone: Other DNA sequences in this sample translate to the same CDR3. The chain couples TRBV28 to TRBJ1-2; D is undetermined. The CDR3 totals 12 residues. V lost 1 base and J 2 bases, leaving 2 bases between the germline ends. Per germline, CDR1 MDHEN and CDR2 SYDVKM. The CDR3 coding sequence is TGTGCCAGCAGTTTATCAAACTATGGCTACACCTTC. This sequence encodes CASSLSNYGYTF.

This clone was detected once. The gene calls are TRBV27 and TRBJ1-1, with D perhaps TRBD1 (5 bases). This CDR3 is 14 amino acids long. V lost 6 bases to trimming and J lost 0 bases, with 11 bases between them. Germline CDR1 MNHEY, CDR2 SMNVEV (reference sequence). The CDR3 loop reads CASRRTRMNTEAFF. In nucleotides, the CDR3 is TGTGCCAGCAGGCGGACACGGATGAACACTGAAGCTTTCTTT.

J is TRBJ1-1 and V is TRBV19, with D unclear. Germline CDR1 and CDR2: LNHDA and SQIVND (reference sequence). V lost 5 bases, J lost 1 base, and 14 bases lay in between. The CDR3 runs 15 residues. The CDR3 spells CASSYRADGNTEAFF. The CDR3 region has the DNA TGTGCCAGTAGTTATAGGGCAGACGGGAACACTGAAGCTTTCTTT.

The chain carries TRBV19 and TRBJ1-2; D unclear. V dropped 7 bases and J dropped 6 bases, with 24 bases sitting between them. The CDR3 is 16 residues long. CDR1 and CDR2 from the germline V gene are LNHDA and SQIVND (reference sequence). CDR3 amino acids: CASNPRPPLVLDGYTF. CDR3 nucleotide sequence: TGTGCCAGTAACCCCAGGCCCCCCTTGGTTTTGGATGGCTACACCTTC.

Only one count was recorded for this clone. The chain recombines TRBV4-2 with TRBJ1-6; D is ambiguous. This CDR3 region has 14 residues. With 1 base removed from V and 7 bases from J, the gap between germline ends came to 8 bases. Germline V lookup: CDR1 LGHNA, CDR2 YNFKEQ. This CDR3 is CASSQGEENSPLHF. As DNA, the CDR3 is TGTGCCAGCAGCCAAGGGGAGGAGAATTCACCCCTCCACTTT.

The V gene is TRBV7-2, the J gene TRBJ1-5; D perhaps matches TRBD1 (5 bases). This CDR3 is built from 16 residues. Germline loops: CDR1 SGHTA, CDR2 FQGNSA. V was trimmed by 1 base and J by 3 bases, leaving 13 bases between them. CDR3 sequence reads: CASSLVSLGVNQPQHF. The CDR3 DNA is TGTGCCAGCAGCTTAGTCTCCCTAGGGGTCAATCAGCCCCAGCATTTT.

The chain has TRBV5-8 and TRBJ2-1; D remains ambiguous. Germline CDR1 reads SGHTS; CDR2 reads YDEGEE. The ends were cut back, 0 bases at V and 3 bases at J, with 10 bases in the middle. This CDR3 comprises 15 residues. The CDR3, as DNA: TGTGCCAGCAGCTTGGTTACAAGGAACTACAATGAGCAGTTCTTC. Its protein product is CASSLVTRNYNEQFF.

The gene calls are TRBV6-5 and TRBJ2-3; D possibly uses TRBD1 or TRBD2 (5 bases each). The V end lost 9 bases, the J end lost 0 bases, and 7 bases lay between the germline ends. The CDR3 is 12 amino acids. Germline CDR1 is MNHEY and CDR2 is SVGAGI. CDR3: CASGGSTDTQYF. CDR3 coding DNA: TGTGCCAGTGGGGGTAGCACAGATACGCAGTATTTT.

This clone has just a few counts. The chain is built from TRBV14 and TRBJ2-5; no definite D call. V was cut by 4 bases and J by 2 bases, with 14 bases left in between. From germline, CDR1 is SGHDN and CDR2 FVKESK. The CDR3 is 15 amino acids. CDR3 DNA: TGTGCCAGCAGCCCTTGGGCGGTTCCTCAAGAGACCCAGTACTTC. Translation: CASSPWAVPQETQYF.

The V and J genes are TRBV6-5 and TRBJ1-5; D remains unclear. The length of the CDR3 is 15 residues. Deletions cut 9 bases from V and 4 bases from J, with 19 bases between. The germline CDR1 and CDR2 sequences are MNHEY and SVGAGI. For the CDR3, the DNA is TGTGCCAGTTCGAGCCGCAGCGCTGAGAATCAGCCCCAGCATTTT. Translation: CASSSRSAENQPQHF.

V usage is TRBV6-5 and J usage is TRBJ2-2, with D possibly TRBD1 on 6 matching bases. The CDR3 is made up of 14 amino acids. Trimming left V 7 bases short and J 2 bases short, with 11 bases between. Germline CDR1 and CDR2: MNHEY and SVGAGI. The chain's CDR3 is CASIRGDNTGELFF. The DNA for the CDR3 is TGTGCCAGCATCAGGGGCGATAACACCGGGGAGCTGTTTTTT.

V gene TRBV4-1 combines with J gene TRBJ1-2; 7 bases fit TRBD1. Germline CDR1 and CDR2: MGHRA and YSYEKL. This CDR3 spans 17 amino acids. The V and J ends lost 1 base and 8 bases, in that order; junction bases with no gene match: 16. CDR3 protein: CASSQGDRVVPSIGYTF. The CDR3 DNA reads as TGCGCCAGCAGCCAAGGAGACAGGGTGGTCCCCTCTATAGGCTACACCTTC.

CDR3 sequence reads: CASSRLGGTGRASTEAFF. CDR3 bases: TGTGCCAGCAGCCGCCTCGGGGGGACAGGGCGAGCTAGCACTGAAGCTTTCTTT. The gene calls are TRBV3-1 (or the pseudogene TRBV3-2) and TRBJ1-1, with 9 bases aligning to TRBD1. Germline V gives CDR1 LGHDT, CDR2 YNNKEL (reference sequence). CDR3 length equals 18 residues. V gave up 4 bases and J gave up 4 bases; unmatched junction bases: 16.

The chain has TRBV20-1 and TRBJ1-2, with D possibly TRBD1 on 5 matching bases. Per germline, CDR1 DFQATT and CDR2 SNEGSKA (reference sequence). This CDR3 is built from 11 residues. CDR3 DNA: TGCAGAGGACTCGACAGTAATGGCTACACCTTC. Amino acid sequence: CRGLDSNGYTF.